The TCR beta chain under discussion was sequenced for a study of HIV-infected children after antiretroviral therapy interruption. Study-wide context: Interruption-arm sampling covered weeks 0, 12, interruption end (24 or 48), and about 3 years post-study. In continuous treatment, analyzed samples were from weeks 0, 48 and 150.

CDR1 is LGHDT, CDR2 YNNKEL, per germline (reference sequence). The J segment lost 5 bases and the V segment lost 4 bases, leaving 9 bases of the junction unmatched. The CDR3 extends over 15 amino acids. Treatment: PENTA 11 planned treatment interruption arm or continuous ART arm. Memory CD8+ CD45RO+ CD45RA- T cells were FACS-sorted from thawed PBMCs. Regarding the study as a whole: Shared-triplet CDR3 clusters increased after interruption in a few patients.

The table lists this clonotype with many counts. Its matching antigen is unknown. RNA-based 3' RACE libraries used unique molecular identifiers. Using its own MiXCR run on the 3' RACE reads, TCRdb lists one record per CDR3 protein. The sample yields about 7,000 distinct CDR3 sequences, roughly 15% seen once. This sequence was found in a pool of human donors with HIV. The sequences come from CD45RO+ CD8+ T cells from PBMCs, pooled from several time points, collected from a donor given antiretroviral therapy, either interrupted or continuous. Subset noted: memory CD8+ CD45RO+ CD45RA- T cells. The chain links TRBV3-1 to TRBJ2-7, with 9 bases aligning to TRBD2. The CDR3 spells CASSLDVGLANEQYF. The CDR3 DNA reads TGTGCCAGCAGCCTCGACGTGGGACTAGCTAACGAGCAGTACTTC.